This T cell receptor beta chain was obtained from a study of OX40 agonist ivuxolimab in advanced cancers. The protocol was immunoSEQ multiplex PCR, while the TCRdb copy is restricted to in-frame clones and leaves out a portion. The sample has more than 80,000 clones; about 88% are singletons. A remark on this clone: The target antigen is unknown.

Germline V gene data show CDR1 as SGHRS and CDR2 as YFSETQ. V dropped 4 bases and J dropped 7; count of bases not matched to a gene: 11. CDR3 size: 16 residues. Study-wide results and limits: Clonal expansion in partial responders at 0.1-3.0 mg/kg ranked among the lowest.

Patients with autoimmune history or systemic immunosuppression were excluded. The TCR comes from an adult with an advanced solid tumor such as melanoma, head and neck, liver or kidney cancer. This chain connects TRBV5-1 to TRBJ2-1, with 10 bases matching TRBD1. Sequenced material: CD4+ or CD8+ T cells sorted from blood, taken in a trial of the OX40 agonist ivuxolimab. The DNA for the CDR3 is TGCGCCAGCAGCCCCTCTGGGGGACAGGGGATTAATGAGCAGTTCTTC. Protein product: CASSPSGGQGINEQFF.